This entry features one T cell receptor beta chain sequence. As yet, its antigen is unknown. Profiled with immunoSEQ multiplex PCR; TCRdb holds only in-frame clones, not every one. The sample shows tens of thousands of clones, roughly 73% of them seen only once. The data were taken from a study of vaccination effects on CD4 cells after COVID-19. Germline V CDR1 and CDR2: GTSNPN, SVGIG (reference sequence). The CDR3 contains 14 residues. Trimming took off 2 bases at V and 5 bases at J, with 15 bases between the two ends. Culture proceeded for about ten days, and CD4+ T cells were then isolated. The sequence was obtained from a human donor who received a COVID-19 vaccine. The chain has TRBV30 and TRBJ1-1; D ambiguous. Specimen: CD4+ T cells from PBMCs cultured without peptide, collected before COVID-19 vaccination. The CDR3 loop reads CAWSRETPWTEAFF. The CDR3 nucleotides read TGTGCCTGGAGTCGAGAAACCCCGTGGACTGAAGCTTTCTTT.